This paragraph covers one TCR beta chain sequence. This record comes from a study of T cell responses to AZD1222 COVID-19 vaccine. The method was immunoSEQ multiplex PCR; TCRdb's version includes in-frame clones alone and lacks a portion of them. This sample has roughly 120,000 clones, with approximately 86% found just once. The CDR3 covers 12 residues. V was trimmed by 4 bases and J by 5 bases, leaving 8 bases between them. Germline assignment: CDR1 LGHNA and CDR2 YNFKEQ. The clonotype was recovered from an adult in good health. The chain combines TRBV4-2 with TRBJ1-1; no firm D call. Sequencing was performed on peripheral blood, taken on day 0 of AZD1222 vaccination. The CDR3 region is CASSPGGTEAFF. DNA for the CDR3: TGTGCCAGCAGCCCGGGAGGTACTGAAGCTTTCTTT.